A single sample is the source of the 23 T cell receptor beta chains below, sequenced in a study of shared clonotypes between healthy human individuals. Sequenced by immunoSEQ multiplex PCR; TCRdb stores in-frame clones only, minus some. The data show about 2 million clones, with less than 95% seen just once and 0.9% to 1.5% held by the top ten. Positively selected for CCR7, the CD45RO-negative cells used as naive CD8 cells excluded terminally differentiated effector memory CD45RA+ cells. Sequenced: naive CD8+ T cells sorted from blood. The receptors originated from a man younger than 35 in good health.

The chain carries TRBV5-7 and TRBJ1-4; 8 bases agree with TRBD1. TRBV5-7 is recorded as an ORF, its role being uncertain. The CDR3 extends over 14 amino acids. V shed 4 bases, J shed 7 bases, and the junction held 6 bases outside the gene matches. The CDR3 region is CASSATGAGEKLFF. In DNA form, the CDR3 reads TGTGCCAGCAGCGCGACAGGGGCGGGTGAAAAACTGTTTTTT.

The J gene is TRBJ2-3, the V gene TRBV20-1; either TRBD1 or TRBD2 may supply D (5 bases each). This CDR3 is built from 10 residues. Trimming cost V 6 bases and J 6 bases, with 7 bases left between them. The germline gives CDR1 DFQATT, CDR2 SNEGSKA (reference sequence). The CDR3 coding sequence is TGCAGTGCCTGGGACGATACGCAGTATTTT. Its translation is CSAWDDTQYF.

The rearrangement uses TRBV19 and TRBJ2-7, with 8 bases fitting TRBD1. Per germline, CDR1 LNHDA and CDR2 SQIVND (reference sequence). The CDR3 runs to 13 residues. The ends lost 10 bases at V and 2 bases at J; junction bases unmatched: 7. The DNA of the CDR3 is TGTGCCACCGGACAGGGACTGACCTACGAGCAGTACTTC. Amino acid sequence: CATGQGLTYEQYF.

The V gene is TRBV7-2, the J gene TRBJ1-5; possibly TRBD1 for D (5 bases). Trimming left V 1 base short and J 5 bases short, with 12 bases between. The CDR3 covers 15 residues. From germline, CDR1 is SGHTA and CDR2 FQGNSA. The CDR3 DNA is TGTGCCAGCAGCTTAGGCCCGGGGGGTTATCAGCCCCAGCATTTT. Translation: CASSLGPGGYQPQHF.

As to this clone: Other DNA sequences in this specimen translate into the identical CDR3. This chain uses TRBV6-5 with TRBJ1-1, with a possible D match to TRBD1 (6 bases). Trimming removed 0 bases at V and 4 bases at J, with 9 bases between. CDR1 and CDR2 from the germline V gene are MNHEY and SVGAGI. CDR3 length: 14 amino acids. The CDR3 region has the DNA TGTGCCAGCAGTTACTCGTCAGGGGTCACTGAAGCTTTCTTT. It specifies CASSYSSGVTEAFF.

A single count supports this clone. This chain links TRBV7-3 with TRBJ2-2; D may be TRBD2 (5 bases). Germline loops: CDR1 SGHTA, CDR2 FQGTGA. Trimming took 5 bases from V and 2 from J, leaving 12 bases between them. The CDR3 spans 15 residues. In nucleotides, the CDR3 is TGTGCCAGCAGCCCCGGGGTTATAAACACCGGGGAGCTGTTTTTT. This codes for CASSPGVINTGELFF.

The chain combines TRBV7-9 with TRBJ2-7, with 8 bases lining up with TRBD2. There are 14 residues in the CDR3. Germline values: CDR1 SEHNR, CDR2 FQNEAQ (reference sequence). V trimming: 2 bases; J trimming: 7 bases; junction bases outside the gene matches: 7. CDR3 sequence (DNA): TGTGCCAGCAGCTTAAGCGGGAGAGATAGTGAGCAGTACTTC. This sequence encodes CASSLSGRDSEQYF.

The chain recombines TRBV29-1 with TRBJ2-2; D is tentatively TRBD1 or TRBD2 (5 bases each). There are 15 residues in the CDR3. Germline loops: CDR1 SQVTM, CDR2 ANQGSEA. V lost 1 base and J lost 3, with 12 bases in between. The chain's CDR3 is CSVEGGIGDTGELFF. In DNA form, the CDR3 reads TGCAGCGTTGAAGGAGGGATAGGGGACACCGGGGAGCTGTTTTTT.

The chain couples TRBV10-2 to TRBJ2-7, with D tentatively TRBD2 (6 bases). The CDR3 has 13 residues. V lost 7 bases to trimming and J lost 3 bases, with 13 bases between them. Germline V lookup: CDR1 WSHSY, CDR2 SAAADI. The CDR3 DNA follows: TGCGCCAGCACCCCCGGGGGACTCTACGAGCAGTACTTC. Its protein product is CASTPGGLYEQYF.

This chain's CDR3 is CASSLGGERREQYF. The CDR3 DNA reads as TGCGCCAGCAGCTTGGGAGGGGAACGTCGCGAGCAGTACTTC. The chain combines TRBV5-1 with TRBJ2-7; D may correspond to TRBD1 or TRBD2 (5 bases each). Germline V CDR1 and CDR2: SGHRS, YFSETQ. The CDR3 runs 14 residues. V gave up 0 bases and J gave up 6 bases, with 13 bases separating them. Full variable domain (missing parts from reference TRBV5-1 and TRBJ2-7): KAGVTQTPRYLIKTRGQQVTLSCSPISGHRSVSWYQQTPGQGLQFLFEYFSETQRNKGNFPGRFSGRQFSNSRSEMNVSTLELGDSALYLCASSLGGERREQYFGPGTRLTVT.

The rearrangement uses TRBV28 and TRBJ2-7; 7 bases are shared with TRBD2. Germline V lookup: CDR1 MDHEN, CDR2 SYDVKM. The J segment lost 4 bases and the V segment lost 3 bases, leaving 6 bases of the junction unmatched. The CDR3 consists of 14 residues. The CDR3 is CASSFSSGSYEQYF. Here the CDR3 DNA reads TGTGCCAGCAGTTTCTCTAGCGGTTCATACGAGCAGTACTTC.

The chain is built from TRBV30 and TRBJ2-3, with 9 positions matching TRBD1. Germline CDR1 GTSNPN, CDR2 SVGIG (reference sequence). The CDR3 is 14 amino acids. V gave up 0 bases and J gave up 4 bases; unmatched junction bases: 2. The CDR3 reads CAWSVGTGPDTQYF. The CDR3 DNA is TGTGCCTGGAGTGTGGGGACAGGGCCAGATACGCAGTATTTT.

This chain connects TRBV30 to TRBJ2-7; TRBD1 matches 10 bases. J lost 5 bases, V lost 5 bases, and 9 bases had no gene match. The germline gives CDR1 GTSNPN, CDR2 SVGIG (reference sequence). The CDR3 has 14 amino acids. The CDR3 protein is CAWDTGTGVNEQYF. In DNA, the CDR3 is TGTGCCTGGGATACCGGGACAGGGGTTAACGAGCAGTACTTC. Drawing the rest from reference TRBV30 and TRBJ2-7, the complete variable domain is SQTIHQWPATLVQPVGSPLSLECTVEGTSNPNLYWYRQAAGRGLQLLFYSVGIGQISSEVPQNLSASRPQDRQFILSSKKLLLSDSGFYLCAWDTGTGVNEQYFGPGTRLTVT.

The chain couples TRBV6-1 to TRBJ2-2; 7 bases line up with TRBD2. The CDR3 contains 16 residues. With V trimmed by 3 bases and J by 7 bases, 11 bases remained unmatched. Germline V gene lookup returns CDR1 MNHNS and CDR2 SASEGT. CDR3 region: CASSEGLSGHGGELFF. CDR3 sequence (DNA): TGTGCCAGCAGTGAGGGACTAAGTGGGCATGGCGGGGAGCTGTTTTTT.

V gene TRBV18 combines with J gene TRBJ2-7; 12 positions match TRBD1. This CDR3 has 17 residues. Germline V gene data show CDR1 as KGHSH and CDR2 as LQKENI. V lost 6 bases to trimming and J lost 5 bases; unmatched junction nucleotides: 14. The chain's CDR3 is CASSLAPGQGAIDEQYF. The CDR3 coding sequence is TGTGCCAGCTCTTTGGCCCCGGGACAGGGGGCGATCGACGAGCAGTACTTC.

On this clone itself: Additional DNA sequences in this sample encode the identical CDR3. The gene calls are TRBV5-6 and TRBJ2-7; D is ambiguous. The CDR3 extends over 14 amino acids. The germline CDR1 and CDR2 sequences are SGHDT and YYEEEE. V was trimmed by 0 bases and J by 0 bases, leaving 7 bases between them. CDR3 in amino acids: CASSLGVSSYEQYF. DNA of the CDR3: TGTGCCAGCAGCTTGGGGGTCTCCTCCTACGAGCAGTACTTC.

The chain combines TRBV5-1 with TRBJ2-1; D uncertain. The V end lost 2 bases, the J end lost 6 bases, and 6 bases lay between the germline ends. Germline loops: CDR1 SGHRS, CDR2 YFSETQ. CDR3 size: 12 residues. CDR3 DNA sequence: TGCGCCAGCAGCTTTTTGGGCAATGAGCAGTTCTTC. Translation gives CASSFLGNEQFF.

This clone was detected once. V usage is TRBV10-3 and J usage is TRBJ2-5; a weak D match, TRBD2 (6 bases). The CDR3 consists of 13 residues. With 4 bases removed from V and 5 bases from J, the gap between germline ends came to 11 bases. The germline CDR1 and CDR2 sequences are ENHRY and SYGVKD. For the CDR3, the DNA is TGTGCCATCAGTGGTGCGGGGACGGAGACCCAGTACTTC. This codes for CAISGAGTETQYF.

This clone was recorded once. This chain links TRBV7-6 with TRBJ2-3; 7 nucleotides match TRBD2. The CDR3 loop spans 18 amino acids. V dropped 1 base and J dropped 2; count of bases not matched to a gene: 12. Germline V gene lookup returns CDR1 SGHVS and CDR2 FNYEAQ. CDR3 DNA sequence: TGTGCCAGCAGCTTAGGTCCCCCCGGGGGGAGGGTCACAGATACGCAGTATTTT. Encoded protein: CASSLGPPGGRVTDTQYF. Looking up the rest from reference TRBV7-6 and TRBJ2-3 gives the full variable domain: GAGVSQSPRYKVTKRGQDVALRCDPISGHVSLYWYRQALGQGPEFLTYFNYEAQQDKSGLPNDRFSAERPEGSISTLTIQRTEQRDSAMYRCASSLGPPGGRVTDTQYFGPGTRLTVL.

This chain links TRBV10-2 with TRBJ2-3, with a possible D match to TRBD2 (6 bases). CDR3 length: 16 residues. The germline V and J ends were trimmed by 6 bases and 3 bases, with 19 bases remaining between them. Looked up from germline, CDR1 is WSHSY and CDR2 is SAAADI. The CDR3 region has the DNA TGCGCCAGCAGCCCCGGGACTCCCGTTTGGACAGATACGCAGTATTTT. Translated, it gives CASSPGTPVWTDTQYF.

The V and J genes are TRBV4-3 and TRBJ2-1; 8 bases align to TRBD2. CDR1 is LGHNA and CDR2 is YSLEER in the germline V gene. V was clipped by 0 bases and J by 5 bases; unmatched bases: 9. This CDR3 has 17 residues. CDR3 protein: CASSQDRQREYDNEQFF. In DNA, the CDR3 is TGCGCCAGCAGCCAAGATCGTCAGCGGGAGTACGACAATGAGCAGTTCTTC.

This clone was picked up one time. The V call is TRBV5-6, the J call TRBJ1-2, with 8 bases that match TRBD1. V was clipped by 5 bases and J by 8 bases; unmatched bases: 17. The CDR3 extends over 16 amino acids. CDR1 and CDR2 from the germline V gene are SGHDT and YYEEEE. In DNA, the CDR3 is TGTGCCAGCAGTTTAGAACCGGGACAGGACGTAAGCGGCTACACCTTC. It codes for CASSLEPGQDVSGYTF. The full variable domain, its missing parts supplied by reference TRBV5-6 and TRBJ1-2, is DAGVTQSPTHLIKTRGQQVTLRCSPKSGHDTVSWYQQALGQGPQFIFQYYEEEERQRGNFPDRFSGHQFPNYSSELNVNALLLGDSALYLCASSLEPGQDVSGYTFGSGTRLTVV.

The CDR3, as DNA: TGTGCCAGCAGCTTATCGGCCGGGGAGCTGTTTTTT. Encoded protein: CASSLSAGELFF. The rearrangement joins TRBV13 to TRBJ2-2; D remains unclear. Germline V CDR1 and CDR2: PRHDT, FYEKMQ (reference sequence). The CDR3 runs 12 residues. V was clipped by 2 bases and J by 6 bases, with 4 bases between them.